The following is a T cell receptor beta chain sequence with its context. This entry belongs to a study of blood T cell repertoires in COVID-19. Germline V gives CDR1 KGHSH, CDR2 LQKENI. The J segment lost 6 bases and the V segment lost 6 bases, leaving 17 bases of the junction unmatched. The CDR3 spans 18 residues. Repertoires were generated with immunoSEQ multiplex PCR, while TCRdb's copy carries only in-frame clones and drops some. The profile shows around 310,000 clones, roughly 86% of them singletons. Participants' reported clinical history set cohort assignment. Two negative PCRs, clearance, or symptom resolution had been documented for recovered Cohort 3 donors.

The chain carries TRBV18 and TRBJ2-2; 9 bases are shared with TRBD1. This sequence was found in a woman under 40 who had recovered from COVID-19. Material for sequencing was PBMCs or T cells enriched from blood (not recorded which). CDR3 sequence reads: CASSLTGTGQPTAGELFF. For the CDR3, the DNA is TGTGCCAGCTCTCTCACCGGGACAGGGCAGCCCACGGCCGGGGAGCTGTTTTTT. The entire variable domain, with the rest obtained from reference TRBV18 and TRBJ2-2, is as follows: NAGVMQNPRHLVRRRGQEARLRCSPMKGHSHVYWYRQLPEEGLKFMVYLQKENIIDESGMPKERFSAEFPKEGPSILRIQQVVRGDSAAYFCASSLTGTGQPTAGELFFGEGSRLTVL.